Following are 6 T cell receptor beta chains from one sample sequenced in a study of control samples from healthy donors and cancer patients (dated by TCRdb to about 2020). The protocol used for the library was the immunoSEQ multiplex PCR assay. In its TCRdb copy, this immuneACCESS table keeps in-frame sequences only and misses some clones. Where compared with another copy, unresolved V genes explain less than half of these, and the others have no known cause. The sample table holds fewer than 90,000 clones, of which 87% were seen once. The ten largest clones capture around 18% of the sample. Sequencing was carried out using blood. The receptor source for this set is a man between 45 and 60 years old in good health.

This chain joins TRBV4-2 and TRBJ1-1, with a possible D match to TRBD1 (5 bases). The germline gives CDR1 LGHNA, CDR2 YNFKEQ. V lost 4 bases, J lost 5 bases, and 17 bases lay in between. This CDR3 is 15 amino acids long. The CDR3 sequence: CASSLHGGGTTEAFF. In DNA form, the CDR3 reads TGTGCCAGCAGCCTCCACGGGGGGGGAACGACTGAAGCTTTCTTT.

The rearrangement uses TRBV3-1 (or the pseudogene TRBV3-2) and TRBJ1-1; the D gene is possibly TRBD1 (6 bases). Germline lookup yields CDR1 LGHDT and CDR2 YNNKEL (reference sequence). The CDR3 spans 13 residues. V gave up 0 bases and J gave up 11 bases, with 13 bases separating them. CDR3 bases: TGTGCCAGCAGCCAAGAAAGGGGGGTAAGGGCTTTCTTT. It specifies CASSQERGVRAFF.

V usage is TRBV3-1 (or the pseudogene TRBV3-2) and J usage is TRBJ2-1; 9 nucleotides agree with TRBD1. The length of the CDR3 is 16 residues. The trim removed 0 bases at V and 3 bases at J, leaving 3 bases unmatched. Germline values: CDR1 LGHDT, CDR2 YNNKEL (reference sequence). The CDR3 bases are TGTGCCAGCAGCCAAGATGGGACAGGGATCTACAATGAGCAGTTCTTC. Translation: CASSQDGTGIYNEQFF.

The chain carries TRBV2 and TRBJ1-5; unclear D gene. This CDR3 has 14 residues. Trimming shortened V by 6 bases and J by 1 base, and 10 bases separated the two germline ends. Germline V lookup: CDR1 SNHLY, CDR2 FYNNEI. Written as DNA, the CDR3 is TGTGCCAGCAGAGGTGGACCGAGCAATCAGCCCCAGCATTTT. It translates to CASRGGPSNQPQHF. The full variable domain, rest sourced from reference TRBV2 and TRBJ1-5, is EPEVTQTPSHQVTQMGQEVILRCVPISNHLYFYWYRQILGQKVEFLVSFYNNEISEKSEIFDDQFSVERPDGSNFTLKIRSTKLEDSAMYFCASRGGPSNQPQHFGDGTRLSIL.

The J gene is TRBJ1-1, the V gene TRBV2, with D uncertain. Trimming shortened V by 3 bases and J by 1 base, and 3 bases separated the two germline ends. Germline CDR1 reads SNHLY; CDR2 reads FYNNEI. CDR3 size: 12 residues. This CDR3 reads CASSDRNTEAFF. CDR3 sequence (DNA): TGTGCCAGCAGTGACAGGAACACTGAAGCTTTCTTT.

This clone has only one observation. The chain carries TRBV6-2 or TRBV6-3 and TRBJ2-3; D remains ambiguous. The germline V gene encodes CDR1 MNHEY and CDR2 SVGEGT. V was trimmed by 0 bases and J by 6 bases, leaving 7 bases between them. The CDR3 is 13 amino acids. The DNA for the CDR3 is TGTGCCAGCAGTTACTCGCAGACCGATACGCAGTATTTT. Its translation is CASSYSQTDTQYF.